What follows are 5 T cell receptor beta chains derived from one specimen sequenced in a study of CD39 and CD103 CD8 tumor-infiltrating T cells. Assay used: immunoSEQ multiplex PCR; TCRdb lists only in-frame clones, some missing. The sample carries over 15,000 clones, about 90% recorded once. Sequencing used CD8+ T cells sorted from blood. The subset: total memory CD8 T cells (CD45RA-CCR7+/-) from blood or uninvolved lymph node. Every receptor here comes from a human donor with head and neck squamous cell carcinoma.

The CDR3 protein is CASSRDSYNEQFF. CDR3 sequence (DNA): TGTGCCAGCAGCCGTGACTCGTACAATGAGCAGTTCTTC. V and J are TRBV7-9 and TRBJ2-1, with D uncertain. Germline V lookup: CDR1 SEHNR, CDR2 FQNEAQ (reference sequence). The CDR3 is made up of 13 amino acids. V dropped 5 bases and J dropped 4 bases, with 9 bases sitting between them. Together with reference TRBV7-9 and TRBJ2-1, the CDR3 gives the full variable domain: DTGVSQNPRHKITKRGQNVTFRCDPISEHNRLYWYRQTLGQGPEFLTYFQNEAQLEKSRLLSDRFSAERPKGSFSTLEIQRTEQGDSAMYLCASSRDSYNEQFFGPGTRLTVL.

V usage is TRBV19 and J usage is TRBJ1-1; TRBD1 matches 9 bases. The J segment lost 4 bases and the V segment lost 5 bases, leaving 8 bases of the junction unmatched. Germline values: CDR1 LNHDA, CDR2 SQIVND (reference sequence). CDR3 length: 15 amino acids. CDR3 DNA: TGTGCCAGTAGTGGGATGACAGGGGGAAGCACTGAAGCTTTCTTT. Its translation is CASSGMTGGSTEAFF.

The chain carries TRBV19 and TRBJ1-5; D gene uncertain. The length of the CDR3 is 12 residues. The V gene's germline CDR1 is LNHDA and CDR2 SQIVND (reference sequence). V gave up 6 bases and J gave up 6 bases, with 9 bases separating them. The CDR3: CASSMGSQPQHF. The CDR3 nucleotides are TGTGCCAGTAGCATGGGTAGTCAGCCCCAGCATTTT.

About this clone itself: A junction boundary mismatches the germline segment, possibly from a read error. This chain uses TRBV7-7 with TRBJ2-2, with D perhaps matching TRBD1 (6 bases). The CDR3 runs 12 residues. The germline gives CDR1 SSHAT, CDR2 FNYEAQ (reference sequence). CDR3 region: CASSEGAGELFF. The DNA of the CDR3 is TGTGCTAGCAGCGAGGGGGCCGGGGAGCTGTTTTTT.

V gene TRBV5-6 combines with J gene TRBJ2-1; D gene ambiguous. The V gene lost 4 bases and the J gene lost 5 bases, with 10 bases spanning the gap. Looked up from germline, CDR1 is SGHDT and CDR2 is YYEEEE. The CDR3 consists of 13 residues. CDR3 DNA sequence: TGTGCCAGCAGCAGGCTCCAGAACAATGAGCAGTTCTTC. Its translation is CASSRLQNNEQFF.